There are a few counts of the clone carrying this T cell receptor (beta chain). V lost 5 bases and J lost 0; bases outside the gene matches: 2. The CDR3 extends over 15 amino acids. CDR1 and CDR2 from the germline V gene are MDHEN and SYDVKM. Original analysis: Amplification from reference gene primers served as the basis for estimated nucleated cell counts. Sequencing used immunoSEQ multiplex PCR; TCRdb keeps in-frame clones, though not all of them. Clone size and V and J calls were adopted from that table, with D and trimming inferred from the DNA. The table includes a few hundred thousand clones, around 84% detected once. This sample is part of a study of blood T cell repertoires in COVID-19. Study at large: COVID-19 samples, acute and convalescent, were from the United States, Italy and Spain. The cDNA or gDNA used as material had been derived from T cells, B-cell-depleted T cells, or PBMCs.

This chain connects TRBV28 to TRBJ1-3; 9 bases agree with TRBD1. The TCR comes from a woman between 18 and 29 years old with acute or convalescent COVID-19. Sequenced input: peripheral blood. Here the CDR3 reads CASSPDRGSGNTIYF. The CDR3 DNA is TGTGCCAGCAGTCCGGACAGGGGCTCTGGAAACACCATATATTTT.